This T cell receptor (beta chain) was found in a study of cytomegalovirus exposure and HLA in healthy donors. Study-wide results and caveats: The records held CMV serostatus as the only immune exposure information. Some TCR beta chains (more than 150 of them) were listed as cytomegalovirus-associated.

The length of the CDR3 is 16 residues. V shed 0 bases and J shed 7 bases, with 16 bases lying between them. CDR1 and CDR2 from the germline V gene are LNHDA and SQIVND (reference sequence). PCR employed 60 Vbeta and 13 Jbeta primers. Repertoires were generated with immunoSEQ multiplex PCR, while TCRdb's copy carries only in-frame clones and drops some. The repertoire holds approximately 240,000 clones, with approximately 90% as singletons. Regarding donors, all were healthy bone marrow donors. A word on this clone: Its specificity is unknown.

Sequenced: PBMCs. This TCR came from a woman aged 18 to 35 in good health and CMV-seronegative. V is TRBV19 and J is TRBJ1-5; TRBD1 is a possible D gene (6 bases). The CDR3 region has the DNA TGTGCCAGTAGTATAGACTCCGCCAGGGGTGACCAGCCCCAGCATTTT. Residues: CASSIDSARGDQPQHF.